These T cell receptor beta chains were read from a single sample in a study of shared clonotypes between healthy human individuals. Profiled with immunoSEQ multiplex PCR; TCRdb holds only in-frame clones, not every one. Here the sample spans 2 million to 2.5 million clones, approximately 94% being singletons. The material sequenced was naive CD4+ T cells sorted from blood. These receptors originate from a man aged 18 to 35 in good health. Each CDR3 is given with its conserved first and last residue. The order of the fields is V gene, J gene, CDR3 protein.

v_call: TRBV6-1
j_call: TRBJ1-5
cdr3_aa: CASSEAQRNQPQHF

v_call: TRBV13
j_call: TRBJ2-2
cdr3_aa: CASSSRTGIGELFF

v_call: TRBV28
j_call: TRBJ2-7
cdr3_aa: CASSGWIGPYEQYF

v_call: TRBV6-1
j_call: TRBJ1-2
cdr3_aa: CASTGGIHGYTF

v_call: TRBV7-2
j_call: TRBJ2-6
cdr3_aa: CASTRSSGANVLTF

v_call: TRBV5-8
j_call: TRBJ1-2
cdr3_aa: CASSSRGSNYGYTF

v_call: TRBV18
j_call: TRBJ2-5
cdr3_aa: CATNRGSQETQYF

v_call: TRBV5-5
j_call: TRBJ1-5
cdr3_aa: CASSLESGQGQPQHF

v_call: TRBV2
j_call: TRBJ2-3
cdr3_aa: CASAGQGATDTQYF

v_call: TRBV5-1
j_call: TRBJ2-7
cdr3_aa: CASSFLWDGSYEQYF

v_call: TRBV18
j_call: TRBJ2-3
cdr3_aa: CASFRTGQASTDTQYF

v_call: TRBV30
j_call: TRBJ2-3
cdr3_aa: CAWNRAQGGGTDTQYF

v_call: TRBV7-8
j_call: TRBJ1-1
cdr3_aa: CASSLGTRLMNTEAFF

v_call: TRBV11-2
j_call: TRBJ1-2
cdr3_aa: CASSLRTIGENGYTF